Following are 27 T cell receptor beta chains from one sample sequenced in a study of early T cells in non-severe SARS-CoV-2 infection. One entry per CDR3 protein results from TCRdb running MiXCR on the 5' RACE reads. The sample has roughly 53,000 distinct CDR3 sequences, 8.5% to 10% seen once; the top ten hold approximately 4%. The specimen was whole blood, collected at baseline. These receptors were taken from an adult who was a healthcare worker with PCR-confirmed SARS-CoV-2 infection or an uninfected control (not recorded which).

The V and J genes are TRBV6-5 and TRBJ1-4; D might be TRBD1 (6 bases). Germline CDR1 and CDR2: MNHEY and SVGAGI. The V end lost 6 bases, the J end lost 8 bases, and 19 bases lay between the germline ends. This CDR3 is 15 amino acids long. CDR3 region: CASRNAGTLTEKLFF. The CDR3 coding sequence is TGTGCCAGCAGGAACGCCGGGACACTTACGGAAAAACTGTTTTTT.

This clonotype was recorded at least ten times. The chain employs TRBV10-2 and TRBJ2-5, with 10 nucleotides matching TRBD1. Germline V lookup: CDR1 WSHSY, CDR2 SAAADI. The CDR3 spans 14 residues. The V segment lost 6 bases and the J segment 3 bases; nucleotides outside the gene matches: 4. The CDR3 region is CASRTGTGEETQYF. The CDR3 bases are TGCGCCAGCAGAACCGGGACAGGGGAAGAGACCCAGTACTTC.

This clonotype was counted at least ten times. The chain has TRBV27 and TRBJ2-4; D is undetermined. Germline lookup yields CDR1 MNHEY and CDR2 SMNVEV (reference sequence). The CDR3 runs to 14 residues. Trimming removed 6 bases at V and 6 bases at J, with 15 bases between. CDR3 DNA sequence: TGTGCCAGCAGCGCCCCGGACGCTTTAAACATTCAGTACTTC. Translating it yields CASSAPDALNIQYF.

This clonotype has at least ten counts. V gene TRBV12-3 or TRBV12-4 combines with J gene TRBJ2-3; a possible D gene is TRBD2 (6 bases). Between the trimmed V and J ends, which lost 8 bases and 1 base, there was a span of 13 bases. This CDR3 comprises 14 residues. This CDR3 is CASREPQRTDTQYF. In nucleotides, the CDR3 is TGTGCCAGCCGGGAGCCCCAACGCACAGATACGCAGTATTTT.

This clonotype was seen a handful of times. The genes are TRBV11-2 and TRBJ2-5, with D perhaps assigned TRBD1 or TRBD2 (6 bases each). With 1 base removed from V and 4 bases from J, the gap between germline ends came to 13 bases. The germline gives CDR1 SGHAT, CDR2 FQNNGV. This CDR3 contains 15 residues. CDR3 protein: CASSLAPGGGETQYF. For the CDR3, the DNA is TGTGCCAGCAGCTTAGCGCCTGGAGGGGGAGAGACCCAGTACTTC.

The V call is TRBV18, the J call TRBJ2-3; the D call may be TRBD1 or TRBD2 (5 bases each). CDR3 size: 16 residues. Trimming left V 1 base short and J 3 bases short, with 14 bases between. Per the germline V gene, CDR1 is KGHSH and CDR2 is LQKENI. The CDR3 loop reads CASSPRGGRMTDTQYF. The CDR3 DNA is TGTGCCAGCTCACCACGGGGCGGGCGGATGACAGATACGCAGTATTTT.

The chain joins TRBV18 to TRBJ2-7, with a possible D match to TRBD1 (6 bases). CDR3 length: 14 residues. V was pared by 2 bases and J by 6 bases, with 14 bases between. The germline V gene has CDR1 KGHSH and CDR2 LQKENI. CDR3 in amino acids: CASSPGQLIREQYF. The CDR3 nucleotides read TGTGCCAGCTCACCAGGACAGTTAATTCGCGAGCAGTACTTC.

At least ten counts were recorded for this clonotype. In DNA, the CDR3 is TGCAGTGCGCCGGGAAGTAGCGGGAGGTACAATGAGCAGTTCTTC. It specifies CSAPGSSGRYNEQFF. V and J are TRBV20-1 and TRBJ2-1; TRBD2 agrees at 10 bases. CDR1 and CDR2 from the germline V gene are DFQATT and SNEGSKA (reference sequence). With V trimmed by 6 bases and J by 4 bases, 9 bases remained unmatched. This CDR3 spans 15 amino acids.

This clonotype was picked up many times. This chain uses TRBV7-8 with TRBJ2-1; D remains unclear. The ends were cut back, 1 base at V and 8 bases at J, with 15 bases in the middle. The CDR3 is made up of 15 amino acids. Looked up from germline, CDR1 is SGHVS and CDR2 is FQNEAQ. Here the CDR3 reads CASSLGRGRGDEQFF. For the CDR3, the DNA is TGTGCCAGCAGCTTAGGGCGAGGTAGAGGAGATGAGCAGTTCTTC.

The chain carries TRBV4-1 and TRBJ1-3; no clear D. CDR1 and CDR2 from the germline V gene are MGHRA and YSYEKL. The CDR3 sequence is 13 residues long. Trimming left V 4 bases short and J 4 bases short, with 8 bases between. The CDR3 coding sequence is TGCGCCAGCAGCCTAAGTCAAGGAAACACCATATATTTT. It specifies CASSLSQGNTIYF.

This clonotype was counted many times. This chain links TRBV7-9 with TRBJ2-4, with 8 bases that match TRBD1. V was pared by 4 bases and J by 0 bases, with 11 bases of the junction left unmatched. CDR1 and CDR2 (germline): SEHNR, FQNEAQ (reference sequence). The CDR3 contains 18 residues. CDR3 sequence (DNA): TGTGCCAGCAGCTCTTACAGGGACAGGATCGAAGCCAAAAACATTCAGTACTTC. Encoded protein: CASSSYRDRIEAKNIQYF.

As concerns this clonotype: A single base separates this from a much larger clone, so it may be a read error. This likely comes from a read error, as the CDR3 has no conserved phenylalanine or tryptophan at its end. The CDR3 sequence: CASRVPAYEQYS. The DNA for the CDR3 is TGTGCCAGCAGGGTTCCAGCCTACGAGCAGTACTCC. V and J are TRBV28 and TRBJ2-7; D gene unclear. CDR3 length equals 12 residues. Deletions cut 6 bases from V and 2 bases from J, with 8 bases between. Germline V CDR1 and CDR2: MDHEN, SYDVKM.

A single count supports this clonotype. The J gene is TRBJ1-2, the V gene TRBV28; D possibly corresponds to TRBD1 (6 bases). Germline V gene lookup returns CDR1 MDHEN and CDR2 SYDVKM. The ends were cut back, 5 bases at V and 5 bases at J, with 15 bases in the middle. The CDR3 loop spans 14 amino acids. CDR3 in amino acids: CASSPGHRGYGYTF. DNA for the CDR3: TGTGCCAGCAGTCCGGGACACCGGGGTTATGGCTACACCTTC.

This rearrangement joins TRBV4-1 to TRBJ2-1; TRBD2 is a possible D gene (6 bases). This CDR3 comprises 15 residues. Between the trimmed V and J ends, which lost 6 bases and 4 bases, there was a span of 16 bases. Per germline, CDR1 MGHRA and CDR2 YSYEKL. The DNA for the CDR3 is TGCGCCAGCAGTCGGGGGATACTAACTTACAATGAGCAGTTCTTC. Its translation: CASSRGILTYNEQFF.

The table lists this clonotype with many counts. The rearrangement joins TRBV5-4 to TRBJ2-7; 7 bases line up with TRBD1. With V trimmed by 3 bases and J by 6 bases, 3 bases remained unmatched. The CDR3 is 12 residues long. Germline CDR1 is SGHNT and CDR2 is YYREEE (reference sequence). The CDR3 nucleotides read TGTGCCAGCAGCTCGACAGGGCGCGAGCAGTACTTC. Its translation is CASSSTGREQYF.

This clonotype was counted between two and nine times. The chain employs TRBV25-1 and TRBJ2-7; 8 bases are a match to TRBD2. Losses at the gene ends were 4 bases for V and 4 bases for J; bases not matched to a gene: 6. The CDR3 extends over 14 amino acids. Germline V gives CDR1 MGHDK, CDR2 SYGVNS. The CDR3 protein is CASSGAGGAYEQYF. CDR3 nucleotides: TGTGCCAGCAGTGGGGCGGGAGGTGCTTACGAGCAGTACTTC.

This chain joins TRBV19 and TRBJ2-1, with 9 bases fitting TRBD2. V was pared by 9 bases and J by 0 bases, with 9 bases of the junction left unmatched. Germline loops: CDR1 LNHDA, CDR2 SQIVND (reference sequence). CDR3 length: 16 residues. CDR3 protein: CASYLTSGSSYNEQFF. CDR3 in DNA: TGTGCCAGCTATCTGACTAGCGGTAGCTCCTACAATGAGCAGTTCTTC.

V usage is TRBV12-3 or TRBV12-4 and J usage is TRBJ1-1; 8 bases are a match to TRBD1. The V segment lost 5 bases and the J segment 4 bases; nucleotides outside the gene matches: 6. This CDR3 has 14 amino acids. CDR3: CASSPRTGSTEAFF. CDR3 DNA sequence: TGTGCCAGCAGTCCCAGGACAGGGAGCACTGAAGCTTTCTTT.

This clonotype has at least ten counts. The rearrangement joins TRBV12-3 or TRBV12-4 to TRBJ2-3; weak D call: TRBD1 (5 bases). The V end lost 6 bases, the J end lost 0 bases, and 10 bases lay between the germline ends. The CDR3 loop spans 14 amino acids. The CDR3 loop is CASSGHPSTDTQYF. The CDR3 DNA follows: TGTGCCAGCAGCGGACACCCTAGCACAGATACGCAGTATTTT.

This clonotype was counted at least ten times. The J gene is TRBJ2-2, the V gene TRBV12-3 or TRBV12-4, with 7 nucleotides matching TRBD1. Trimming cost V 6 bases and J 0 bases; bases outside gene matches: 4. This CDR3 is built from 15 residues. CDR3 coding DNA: TGTGCCAGCAGAGACAGGGTTCCGAACACCGGGGAGCTGTTTTTT. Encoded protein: CASRDRVPNTGELFF.

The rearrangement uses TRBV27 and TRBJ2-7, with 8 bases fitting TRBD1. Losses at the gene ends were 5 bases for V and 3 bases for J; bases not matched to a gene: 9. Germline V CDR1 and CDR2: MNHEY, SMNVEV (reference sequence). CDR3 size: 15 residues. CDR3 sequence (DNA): TGTGCCAGCAGTGGGCGGGCAGGGGGCTTCTACGAGCAGTACTTC. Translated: CASSGRAGGFYEQYF.

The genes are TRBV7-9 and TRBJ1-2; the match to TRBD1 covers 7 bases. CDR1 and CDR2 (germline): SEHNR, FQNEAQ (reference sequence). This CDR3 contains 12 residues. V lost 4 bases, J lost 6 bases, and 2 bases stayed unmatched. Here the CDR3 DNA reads TGTGCCAGCAGCTCTCAGGGGGATGGCTACACCTTC. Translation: CASSSQGDGYTF. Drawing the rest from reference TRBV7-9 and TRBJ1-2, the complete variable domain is DTGVSQNPRHKITKRGQNVTFRCDPISEHNRLYWYRQTLGQGPEFLTYFQNEAQLEKSRLLSDRFSAERPKGSFSTLEIQRTEQGDSAMYLCASSSQGDGYTFGSGTRLTVV.

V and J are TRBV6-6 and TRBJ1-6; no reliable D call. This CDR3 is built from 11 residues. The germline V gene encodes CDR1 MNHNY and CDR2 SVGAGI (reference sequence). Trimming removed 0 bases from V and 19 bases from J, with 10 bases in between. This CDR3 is CASSYSYDLHF. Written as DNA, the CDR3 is TGTGCCAGCAGTTACTCCTACGATCTTCACTTT.

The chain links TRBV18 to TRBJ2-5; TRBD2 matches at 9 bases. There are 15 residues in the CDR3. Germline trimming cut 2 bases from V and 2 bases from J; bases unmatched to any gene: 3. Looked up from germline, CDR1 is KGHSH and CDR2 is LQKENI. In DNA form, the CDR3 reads TGTGCCAGCTCACCAGGGACTAGCCGTCAAGAGACCCAGTACTTC. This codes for CASSPGTSRQETQYF.

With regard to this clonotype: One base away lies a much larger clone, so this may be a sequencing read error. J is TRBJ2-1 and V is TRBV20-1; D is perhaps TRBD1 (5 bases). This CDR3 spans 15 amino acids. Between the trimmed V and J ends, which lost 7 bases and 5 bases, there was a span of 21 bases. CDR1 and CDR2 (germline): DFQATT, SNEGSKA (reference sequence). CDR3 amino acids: CSGWTPYFNHNEQFF. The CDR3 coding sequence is TGCAGTGGGTGGACACCCTACTTTAACCACAATGAGCAGTTCTTC.

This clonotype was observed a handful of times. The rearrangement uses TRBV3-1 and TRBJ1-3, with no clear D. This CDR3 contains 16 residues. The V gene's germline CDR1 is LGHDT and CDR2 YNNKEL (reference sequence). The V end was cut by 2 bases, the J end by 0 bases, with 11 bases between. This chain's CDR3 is CASSQRGQNSGNTIYF. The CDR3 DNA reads TGTGCCAGCAGCCAACGCGGGCAGAACTCTGGAAACACCATATATTTT.

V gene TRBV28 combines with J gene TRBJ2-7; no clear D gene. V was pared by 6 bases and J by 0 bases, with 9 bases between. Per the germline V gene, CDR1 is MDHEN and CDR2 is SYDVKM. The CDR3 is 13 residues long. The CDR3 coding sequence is TGTGCCAGCAGGGACGCGAGCTCCTACGAGCAGTACTTC. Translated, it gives CASRDASSYEQYF.